Presented here are 18 T cell receptor beta chains from one specimen sequenced in a study of monozygotic twins with inflammatory bowel disease. TCRdb reprocessed the 5' RACE reads, keeping one entry per CDR3 protein, no DNA. Its table lists 210,000 or so distinct CDR3 sequences. Source material: blood. Receptors originate from a human donor with ulcerative colitis or Crohn's disease, or a healthy co-twin of an affected twin (not recorded which).

The chain is built from TRBV10-3 and TRBJ1-2; TCRdb gives TRBD1 as the D gene, but with no DNA this cannot be confirmed. Germline assignment: CDR1 ENHRY and CDR2 SYGVKD. This CDR3 spans 15 amino acids. CDR3 protein: CAISESVGTHYGYTF.

The genes are TRBV20-1 and TRBJ2-7; TCRdb indicates TRBD1, and absent DNA this call remains unverified. The CDR3 totals 13 residues. The germline V gene encodes CDR1 DFQATT and CDR2 SNEGSKA (reference sequence). This chain's CDR3 is CSLEGQGPYEQYF.

The V gene is TRBV18, the J gene TRBJ1-2. The CDR3 contains 12 residues. Germline V gives CDR1 KGHSH, CDR2 LQKENI. The CDR3 loop reads CASSPREGGYTF.

This chain joins TRBV12-3 or TRBV12-4 and TRBJ2-1; TCRdb's D gene call, TRBD2, goes unchecked for lack of DNA. This CDR3 region has 15 residues. CDR3 loop: CASSSFVALGDEQFF.

This chain joins TRBV5-8 and TRBJ1-4; TCRdb proposes TRBD1, but this gene call is untestable without DNA. CDR3 size: 16 residues. Germline CDR1 SGHTS, CDR2 YDEGEE. CDR3 loop: CASSPGLWGRNEKLFF.

This chain uses TRBV7-6 with TRBJ1-1. The CDR3 spans 15 residues. Per germline, CDR1 SGHVS and CDR2 FNYEAQ. CDR3 protein: CASSLEWGLDTEAFF. Full variable domain (rest looked up from reference TRBV7-6 and TRBJ1-1): GAGVSQSPRYKVTKRGQDVALRCDPISGHVSLYWYRQALGQGPEFLTYFNYEAQQDKSGLPNDRFSAERPEGSISTLTIQRTEQRDSAMYRCASSLEWGLDTEAFFGQGTRLTVV.

This chain joins TRBV10-1 and TRBJ2-7; TCRdb's D gene call, TRBD1, goes unchecked for lack of DNA. The CDR3 sequence is 15 residues long. The germline gives CDR1 WNHNN, CDR2 SYGVQD (reference sequence). The CDR3 here is CASRYRTLYALEQYF.

The gene calls are TRBV29-1 and TRBJ1-1; TCRdb's D call of TRBD1 is untestable without DNA. CDR3 length equals 14 residues. CDR1 and CDR2 (germline): SQVTM, ANQGSEA. The CDR3 sequence: CSAEGPGTVDEAFF.

The chain couples TRBV3-1 to TRBJ2-4; TCRdb indicates TRBD2, and absent DNA this call remains unverified. The CDR3 is 16 residues long. Germline V gene lookup returns CDR1 LGHDT and CDR2 YNNKEL (reference sequence). This chain's CDR3 is CASSPARGLAKNIQYF.

The chain has TRBV18 and TRBJ1-1. The CDR3 is 14 residues long. The germline V gene has CDR1 KGHSH and CDR2 LQKENI. CDR3 residues: CASSPPPGGTEAFF.

The rearrangement links TRBV12-3 or TRBV12-4 to TRBJ2-3; TCRdb's D call of TRBD2 is untestable without DNA. This CDR3 contains 17 residues. The CDR3 here is CASTATSGGAGADTQYF.

The chain employs TRBV7-9 and TRBJ2-7. The germline CDR1 and CDR2 sequences are SEHNR and FQNEAQ (reference sequence). This CDR3 is 13 amino acids long. The CDR3 sequence is CASSLWETYEQYF.

The CDR3: CAWARTALSGNTIYF. J is TRBJ1-3 and V is TRBV30. This CDR3 region has 15 residues. CDR1 is GTSNPN, CDR2 SVGIG, per germline (reference sequence).

V gene TRBV5-6 combines with J gene TRBJ2-5; TCRdb selects TRBD1, and the lack of DNA leaves this call unchecked. This CDR3 has 15 amino acids. Germline CDR1 reads SGHDT; CDR2 reads YYEEEE. The CDR3 is CASSLVGLGEETQYF.

This chain joins TRBV7-9 and TRBJ2-1; as DNA is missing, the TRBD1 call by TCRdb cannot be tested. The CDR3 totals 13 residues. Germline V gene data show CDR1 as SEHNR and CDR2 as FQNEAQ (reference sequence). CDR3 residues: CASSPTGVNEQFF.

V gene TRBV28 combines with J gene TRBJ2-1; TCRdb's assignment of TRBD1 cannot be checked, as there is no DNA. Germline CDR1 reads MDHEN; CDR2 reads SYDVKM. The CDR3 is made up of 17 amino acids. The chain's CDR3 is CASSPLITGKREEWQFF.

This rearrangement joins TRBV2 to TRBJ1-2; TCRdb's D call of TRBD1 is untestable without DNA. Germline V gene data show CDR1 as SNHLY and CDR2 as FYNNEI. CDR3 length: 12 residues. The CDR3 protein is CATAGVGYGYTF.

CDR3 region: CASSTGQGANEAFF. This chain joins TRBV5-1 and TRBJ1-1; with no DNA, the TCRdb D assignment of TRBD1 cannot be verified. The germline V gene has CDR1 SGHRS and CDR2 YFSETQ. The CDR3 is 14 residues long.